The sequence of this T cell receptor beta chain was determined in a study of cytomegalovirus exposure and HLA in healthy donors. Study as a whole: The same platform was used for the 130 or so validation repertoires as for the roughly 670 first-cohort repertoires, as reported in a later analysis.

Points from the study as a whole: Altogether, some 170 TCR beta chains were recorded as cytomegalovirus-associated. Three CMV-associated chains were confirmed in vitro to be specific for CMV antigens.

Germline V gene sequence: CDR1 MGHDK, CDR2 SYGVNS. The CDR3 is 17 residues long. V dropped 3 bases and J dropped 0 bases, with 16 bases sitting between them. Using immunoSEQ multiplex PCR, the repertoire was profiled, and TCRdb retains in-frame clones only, with some absent. The sample records about 160,000 clones, 89% being singletons. Points on this clone: Its antigen is as yet unknown.

Among the roughly 120 subjects of the validation cohort, separate from the roughly 650-subject first cohort, were the donors. The rearrangement joins TRBV25-1 to TRBJ2-3; perhaps TRBD1 as D (6 bases). The sequence derives from a man between 18 and 29 years old in good health and CMV-seropositive. The sequencing sample was made of PBMCs. The CDR3, as DNA: TGTGCCAGCAGTGACTCGAACAGGGTTGGGAGCACAGATACGCAGTATTTT. Translating it yields CASSDSNRVGSTDTQYF.